This paragraph reports one TCR beta chain. The antigen is unknown. CDR1 is SGHRS and CDR2 is YFSETQ in the germline V gene. This CDR3 spans 14 amino acids. V shed 4 bases, J shed 8 bases, and the junction held 8 bases outside the gene matches. cDNA libraries for TCR alpha and TCR beta, carrying sample barcodes and UMIs, came from 5'RACE with constant-segment primers. TCRdb re-called the 5' RACE reads through MiXCR, storing one row per CDR3 protein. The sample holds under 300,000 distinct CDR3 sequences, 15% to 20% seen once. This sample stems from a study of T-cell memory formation after mild COVID-19. Study in general: Clusters were largely donor specific.

Whole-study findings and limits: Day 15 to 85 contractors were CD4/CD8 balanced; later expanders leaned CD4+.

This TCR was sampled from a young man who had mild COVID-19 (a few samples of this study predate the infection). Cell type and time point are not known. Input material: PBMCs or a T cell subset sorted from them (not recorded which). The V call is TRBV5-1, the J call TRBJ2-1; 8 bases line up with TRBD1. DNA of the CDR3: TGCGCCAGCAGCATCGGACAGGGTAACCATGAGCAGTTCTTC. This gives the protein CASSIGQGNHEQFF.